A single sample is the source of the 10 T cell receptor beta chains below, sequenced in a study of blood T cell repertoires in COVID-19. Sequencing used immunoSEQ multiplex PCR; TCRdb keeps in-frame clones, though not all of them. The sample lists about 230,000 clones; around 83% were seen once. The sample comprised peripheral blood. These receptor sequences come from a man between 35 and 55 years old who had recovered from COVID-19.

The CDR3 bases are TGCGCCAGCAGCCCCGCGGGGATCGGCCACGAGCAGTACTTC. Encoded protein: CASSPAGIGHEQYF. The gene calls are TRBV5-1 and TRBJ2-7; possibly TRBD2 for D (6 bases). CDR1 is SGHRS and CDR2 is YFSETQ in the germline V gene. The V gene lost 4 bases and the J gene lost 5 bases, with 16 bases spanning the gap. The CDR3 length is 14 residues.

CDR3 protein: CASSAGQGNGYTF. In DNA, the CDR3 is TGTGCCAGCAGCGCGGGACAGGGCAATGGCTACACCTTC. This sequence joins TRBV6-5 and TRBJ1-2, with 9 bases identical to TRBD1. Germline-derived CDR1 and CDR2 are MNHEY and SVGAGI. CDR3 length equals 13 residues. V lost 6 bases and J lost 6; bases outside the gene matches: 5.

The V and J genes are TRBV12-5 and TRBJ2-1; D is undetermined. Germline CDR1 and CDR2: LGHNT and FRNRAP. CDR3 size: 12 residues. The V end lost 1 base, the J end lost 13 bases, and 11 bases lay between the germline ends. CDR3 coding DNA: TGTGCTAGTGGTTTGGCTTGGCCCATCCAGTTCTTC. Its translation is CASGLAWPIQFF.

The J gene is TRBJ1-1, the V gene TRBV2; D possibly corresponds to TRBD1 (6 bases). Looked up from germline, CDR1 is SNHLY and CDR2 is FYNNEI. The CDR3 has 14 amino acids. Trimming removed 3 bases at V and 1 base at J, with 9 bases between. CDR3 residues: CASSDQGPNTEAFF. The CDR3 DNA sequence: TGTGCCAGCAGTGACCAGGGGCCGAACACTGAAGCTTTCTTT.

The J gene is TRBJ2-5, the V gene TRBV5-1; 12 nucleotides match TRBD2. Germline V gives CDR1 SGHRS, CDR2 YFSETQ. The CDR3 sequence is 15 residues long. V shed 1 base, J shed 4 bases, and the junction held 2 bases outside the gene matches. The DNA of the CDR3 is TGCGCCAGCAGCTTGCTAGCGGGGGGGCCAGAGACCCAGTACTTC. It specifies CASSLLAGGPETQYF.

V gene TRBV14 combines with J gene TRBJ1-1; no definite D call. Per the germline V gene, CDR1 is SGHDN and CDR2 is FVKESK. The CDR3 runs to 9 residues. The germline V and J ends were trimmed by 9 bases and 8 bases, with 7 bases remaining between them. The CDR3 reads CARGYEAFF. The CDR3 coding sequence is TGTGCCAGGGGCTACGAAGCTTTCTTT.

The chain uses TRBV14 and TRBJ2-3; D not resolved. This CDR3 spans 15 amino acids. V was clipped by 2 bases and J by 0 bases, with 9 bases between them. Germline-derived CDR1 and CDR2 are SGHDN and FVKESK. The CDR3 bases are TGTGCCAGCAGCCAATATCCAGGCAGCACAGATACGCAGTATTTT. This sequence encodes CASSQYPGSTDTQYF.

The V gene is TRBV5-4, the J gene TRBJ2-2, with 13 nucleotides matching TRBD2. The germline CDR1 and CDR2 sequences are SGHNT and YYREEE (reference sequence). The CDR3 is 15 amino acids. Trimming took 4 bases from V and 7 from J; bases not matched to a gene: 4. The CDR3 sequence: CASSPGLAGFGELFF. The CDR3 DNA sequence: TGTGCCAGCAGCCCGGGACTAGCGGGATTCGGGGAGCTGTTTTTT.

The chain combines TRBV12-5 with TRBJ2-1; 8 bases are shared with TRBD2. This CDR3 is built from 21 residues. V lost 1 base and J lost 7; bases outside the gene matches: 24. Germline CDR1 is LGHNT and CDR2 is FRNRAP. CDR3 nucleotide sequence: TGTGCTAGTGGTTTGGCCGGGCCTATCGTCGGCACCGGGGGGGCCGTAAATGAGCAGTTCTTC. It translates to CASGLAGPIVGTGGAVNEQFF.

Here the CDR3 reads CASSELADYNEQFF. Written as DNA, the CDR3 is TGTGCCAGCAGTGAACTAGCGGATTACAATGAGCAGTTCTTC. V usage is TRBV6-1 and J usage is TRBJ2-1; 7 bases line up with TRBD2. CDR1 is MNHNS and CDR2 is SASEGT in the germline V gene. The CDR3 is made up of 14 amino acids. V shed 2 bases and J 4 bases; nucleotides not matched to a gene: 2.